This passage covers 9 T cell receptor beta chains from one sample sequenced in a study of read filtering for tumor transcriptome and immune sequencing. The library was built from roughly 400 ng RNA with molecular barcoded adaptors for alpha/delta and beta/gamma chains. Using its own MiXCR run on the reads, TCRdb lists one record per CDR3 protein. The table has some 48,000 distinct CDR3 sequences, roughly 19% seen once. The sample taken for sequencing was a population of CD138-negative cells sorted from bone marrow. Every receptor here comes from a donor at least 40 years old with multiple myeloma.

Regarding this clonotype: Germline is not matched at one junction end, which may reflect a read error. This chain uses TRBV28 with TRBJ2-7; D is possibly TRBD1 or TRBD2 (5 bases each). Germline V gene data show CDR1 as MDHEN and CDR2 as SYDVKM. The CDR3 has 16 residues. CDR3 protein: CASSSPGAADGYEPYF. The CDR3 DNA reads TGTGCCAGCAGTTCTCCCGGGGCGGCGGACGGCTACGAGCCGTACTTC.

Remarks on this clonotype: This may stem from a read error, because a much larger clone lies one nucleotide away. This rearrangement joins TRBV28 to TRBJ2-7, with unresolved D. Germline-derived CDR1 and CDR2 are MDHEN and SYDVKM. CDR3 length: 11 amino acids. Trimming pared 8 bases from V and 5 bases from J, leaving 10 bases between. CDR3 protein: CASVGNDEQYF. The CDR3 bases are TGTGCCAGCGTGGGGAACGACGAGCAGTACTTC.

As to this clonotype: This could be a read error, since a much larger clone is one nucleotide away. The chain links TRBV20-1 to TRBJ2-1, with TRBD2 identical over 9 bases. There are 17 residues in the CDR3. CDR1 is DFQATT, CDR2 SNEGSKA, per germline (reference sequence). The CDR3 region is CSARGLAVGGSHNEQFF. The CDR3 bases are TGCAGTGCTAGGGGACTAGCTGTGGGGGGCTCCCACAATGAGCAGTTCTTC.

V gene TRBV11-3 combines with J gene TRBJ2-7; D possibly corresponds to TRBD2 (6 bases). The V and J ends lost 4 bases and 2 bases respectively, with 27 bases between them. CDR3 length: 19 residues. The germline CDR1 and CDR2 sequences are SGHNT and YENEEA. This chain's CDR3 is CASSSPRLVGSFTPYEQYF. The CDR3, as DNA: TGTGCCAGCAGCTCGCCCAGGCTGGTCGGGAGTTTCACCCCCTACGAGCAGTACTTC. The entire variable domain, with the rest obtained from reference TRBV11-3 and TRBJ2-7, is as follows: EAGVVQSPRYKIIEKKQPVAFWCNPISGHNTLYWYLQNLGQGPELLIRYENEEAVDDSQLPKDRFSAERLKGVDSTLKIQPAELGDSAVYLCASSSPRLVGSFTPYEQYFGPGTRLTVT.

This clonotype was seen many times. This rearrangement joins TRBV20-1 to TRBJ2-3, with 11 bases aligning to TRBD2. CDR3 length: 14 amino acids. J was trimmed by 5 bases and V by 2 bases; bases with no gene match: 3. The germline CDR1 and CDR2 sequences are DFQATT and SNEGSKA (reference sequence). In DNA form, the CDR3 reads TGCAGTGCTAGACCGGGACTAGCGGAAGATACGCAGTATTTT. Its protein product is CSARPGLAEDTQYF.

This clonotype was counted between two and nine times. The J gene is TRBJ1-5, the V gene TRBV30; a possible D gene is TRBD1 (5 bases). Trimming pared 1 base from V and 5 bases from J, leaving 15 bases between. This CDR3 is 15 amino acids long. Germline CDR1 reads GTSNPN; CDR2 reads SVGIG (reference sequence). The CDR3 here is CAWSAGGRWDQPQHF. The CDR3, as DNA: TGTGCCTGGAGTGCCGGGGGACGGTGGGATCAGCCCCAGCATTTT.

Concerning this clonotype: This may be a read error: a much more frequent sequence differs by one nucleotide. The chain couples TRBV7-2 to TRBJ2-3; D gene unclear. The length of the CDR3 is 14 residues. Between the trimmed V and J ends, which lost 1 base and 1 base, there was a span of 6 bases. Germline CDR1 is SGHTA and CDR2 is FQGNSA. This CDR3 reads CASSLGPCTDTQYF. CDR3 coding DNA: TGTGCCAGCAGCTTAGGACCTTGCACAGATACGCAGTATTTT.

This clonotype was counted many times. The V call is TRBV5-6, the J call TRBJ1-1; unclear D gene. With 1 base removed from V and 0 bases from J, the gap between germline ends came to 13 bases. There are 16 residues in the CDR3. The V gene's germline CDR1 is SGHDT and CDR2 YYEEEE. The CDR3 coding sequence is TGTGCCAGCAGCTTGAGGTCCGGTCCCTTGAACACTGAAGCTTTCTTT. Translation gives CASSLRSGPLNTEAFF.

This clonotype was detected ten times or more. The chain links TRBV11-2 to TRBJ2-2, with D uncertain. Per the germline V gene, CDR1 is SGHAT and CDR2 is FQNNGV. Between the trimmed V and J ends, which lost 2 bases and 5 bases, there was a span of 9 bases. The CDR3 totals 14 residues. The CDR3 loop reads CASSLRVGTGELFF. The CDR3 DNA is TGTGCCAGCAGCTTAAGAGTGGGGACCGGGGAGCTGTTTTTT.